Listed below are T cell receptor beta chains from one sample, sequenced in a study of cytomegalovirus exposure and HLA in healthy donors. Sequenced by immunoSEQ multiplex PCR; TCRdb stores in-frame clones only, minus some. Of 100,000 to 130,000 clones in the sample, more than 65% are singletons; the top ten hold 4.2%. The sequenced sample consisted of PBMCs. Every receptor here comes from a male donor in good health and CMV-seronegative. CDR3s include the opening cysteine and the closing phenylalanine or tryptophan. A D gene is named only where the DNA matches it firmly. Clone size, where shown, is once, few, many, or a class for clones that have expanded.

D,size,J,V,CDR3,DNA
-,few,TRBJ1-4,TRBV27,CASSFSGAKLFF,TGTGCCAGCAGTTTTTCAGGGGCGAAACTGTTTTTT
TRBD2,few,TRBJ2-7,TRBV13,CASSPAGALYEQYF,TGTGCCAGCAGCCCAGCGGGAGCTCTCTACGAGCAGTACTTC
-,-,TRBJ2-3,TRBV30,CALGFTDTQYF,TGTGCCCTCGGTTTCACAGATACGCAGTATTTT
TRBD1,-,TRBJ2-7,TRBV30,CAWSPGTGKLEQYF,TGTGCCTGGAGTCCCGGGACAGGGAAGTTGGAGCAGTACTTC
TRBD2,once,TRBJ2-7,TRBV11-2,CASSLDHDRETSGSSYEQYF,TGTGCCAGCAGCTTAGATCATGACAGGGAAACTAGCGGGAGCTCCTACGAGCAGTACTTC
-,-,TRBJ2-6,TRBV30,CAWRPQVSGANVLTF,TGTGCCTGGAGGCCACAGGTCTCTGGGGCCAACGTCCTGACTTTC
TRBD2,-,TRBJ2-3,TRBV28,CASSLDPAGGRAEDTQYF,TGTGCCAGCAGTTTAGACCCTGCGGGCGGGAGGGCCGAAGATACGCAGTATTTT
TRBD2,-,TRBJ2-7,TRBV4-1,CASSRAPGLANEQYF,TGCGCCAGCAGCCGAGCCCCGGGACTAGCGAATGAGCAGTACTTC
-,-,TRBJ1-2,TRBV7-9,CASSEQVYGYTF,TGTGCCAGCAGCGAACAGGTCTATGGCTACACCTTC
-,-,TRBJ1-2,TRBV5-5,CASSSTGTLYGYTF,TGTGCCAGCAGCTCCACCGGGACACTGTATGGCTACACCTTC
-,-,TRBJ2-3,TRBV2,CASRGLRNEADTQYF,TGTGCCAGCAGGGGGCTTCGGAATGAGGCAGATACGCAGTATTTT
-,-,TRBJ2-7,TRBV6-5,CASSSGPAGEQYF,TGTGCCAGCAGCTCCGGTCCTGCGGGGGAGCAGTACTTC
-,-,TRBJ1-5,TRBV5-4,CASSLVGSNQPQHF,TGTGCCAGCAGCTTGGTCGGTAGCAATCAGCCCCAGCATTTT
TRBD2,-,TRBJ2-5,TRBV4-1,CASSQNSPSGRAKTQYF,TGCGCCAGCAGCCAGAACTCCCCTAGCGGGAGGGCGAAGACCCAGTACTTC